What follows is one T cell receptor (beta chain) and its context. These data are taken from a study of blood T cell repertoires in COVID-19. About the study: Samples representing acute and convalescent COVID-19 were sourced from the United States, Italy and Spain. T cells, B-cell-depleted T cells, or PBMCs provided the cDNA or gDNA that served as material.

Original handling: How many nucleated cells were present was estimated from reference gene primer amplification. Only in-frame clones appear in the TCRdb table, and some are missing; sequencing was by immunoSEQ multiplex PCR. Clonal size and the V and J genes are those of that table, whereas D and trimming came from the DNA. The table lists over 90,000 clones, about 90% of them singletons. Per the germline V gene, CDR1 is SEHNR and CDR2 is FQNEAQ (reference sequence). This CDR3 region has 15 residues. V was pared by 1 base and J by 7 bases, with 13 bases between. The TCR originated in a human donor in a cohort sampled during active COVID-19. The sample consisted of peripheral blood. The chain combines TRBV7-9 with TRBJ1-4, with unresolved D. CDR3 coding DNA: TGTGCCAGCAGCTTAGTCAGAGGTGGCGGTGAAAAACTGTTTTTT. Translated: CASSLVRGGGEKLFF. The complete variable domain, with remaining parts taken from reference TRBV7-9 and TRBJ1-4, reads DTGVSQNPRHKITKRGQNVTFRCDPISEHNRLYWYRQTLGQGPEFLTYFQNEAQLEKSRLLSDRFSAERPKGSFSTLEIQRTEQGDSAMYLCASSLVRGGGEKLFFGSGTQLSVL.